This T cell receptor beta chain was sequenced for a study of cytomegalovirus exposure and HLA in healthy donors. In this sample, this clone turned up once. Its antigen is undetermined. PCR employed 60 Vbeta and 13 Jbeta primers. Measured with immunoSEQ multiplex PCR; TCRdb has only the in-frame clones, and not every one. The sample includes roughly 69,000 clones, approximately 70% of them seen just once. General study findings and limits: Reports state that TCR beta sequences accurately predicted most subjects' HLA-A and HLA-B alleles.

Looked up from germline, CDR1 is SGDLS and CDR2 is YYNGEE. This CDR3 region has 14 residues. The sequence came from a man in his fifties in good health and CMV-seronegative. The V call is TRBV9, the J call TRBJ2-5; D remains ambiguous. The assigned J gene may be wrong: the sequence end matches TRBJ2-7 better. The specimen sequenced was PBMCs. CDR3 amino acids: CASSVGHLSYEQYF. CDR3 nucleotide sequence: TGTGCCAGCAGCGTAGGACACCTCTCCTACGAGCAGTACTTC.